This T cell receptor (beta chain) was identified in a study of blood T cells in healthy people across ages. General study points: In long-lived donors, naive CD4+ cell counts and diversity exceeded those of aged donors.

About this clonotype itself: As yet, its antigen is unknown.

Trimming stripped 6 bases from V and 0 bases from J, with 9 bases between. The CDR3 totals 15 residues. From germline, CDR1 is LGHNT and CDR2 FRNRAP. Sample-barcoded 5' priming and a J-beta primer mix drove a second PCR of about 6 to 12 cycles. MiXCR, run by TCRdb on the 5' RACE reads, gives a single entry per CDR3 protein. The sample lists approximately 350,000 distinct CDR3 sequences; roughly half were seen once. The J gene is TRBJ2-6, the V gene TRBV12-5; no clear D. The sample consisted of blood. The sequence was obtained from a man in his fifties or sixties in good health. The CDR3 region has the DNA TGTGCTAGTGGCCGAGGCAACTCTGGGGCCAACGTCCTGACTTTC. Protein product: CASGRGNSGANVLTF.